A selection of T cell receptor beta chains follows, all from one sample in a study of CD8+CD57+ T cells in acquired aplastic anemia. TCRdb reprocessed the reads via MiXCR and lists one record per CDR3 protein. The table shows about 190,000 distinct CDR3 sequences, with less than 60% occurring only once. Sequencing was carried out using sorted CD4+, CD8+, or CD8+CD57+ T cells (not recorded which) from PBMCs. Receptors originate from a human donor with aplastic anemia. Both conserved end residues are part of each CDR3. A D gene is named only where the DNA matches it firmly. Size values are once, few and many counts, or a class for expanded clones, and some rows have none.

>.|.|TRBV19|TRBJ2-7
TGTGCCAGTCGCGAGTCCTGGCTTTCCGAGCAGTACTTC
CASRESWLSEQYF
>few|TRBD1|TRBV24-1|TRBJ1-2
TGTGCCACCAGTGACTGGACAGGGAAAGACTATGGCTACACCTTC
CATSDWTGKDYGYTF
>many|.|TRBV6-1|TRBJ2-2
TGTGCCAGCAGTCTCCGGGAAAGGAACACCGGGGAGCTGTTTTTT
CASSLRERNTGELFF
>.|.|TRBV20-1|TRBJ1-1
TGCAGTGCTAGAGCTATGGAAGCTTTCTTT
CSARAMEAFF
>few|TRBD1|TRBV10-3|TRBJ1-2
TGTGCCAGCAGTTTAACAGGGGGGGGGGGTTTCTATGGCTACACCTTC
CASSLTGGGGFYGYTF
>.|TRBD2|TRBV7-6|TRBJ2-5
TGTGCCAGCAGCTTTTGGGATACGGGGGAGGGGGAGACCCAGTACTTC
CASSFWDTGEGETQYF
>.|.|TRBV2|TRBJ2-7
TGTGCCAGCAGTGAAGCGCGAAGGGTGGCCGAGCAGTACTTC
CASSEARRVAEQYF
>.|.|TRBV25-1|TRBJ2-7
TGTGCCAGCAGTGAAACACTAATACGAACAGGGCCCCGCTCCTACGAGCAGTACTTC
CASSETLIRTGPRSYEQYF
>many|TRBD2|TRBV11-2|TRBJ2-1
TGTGCCAGCAGCCCAAGCGGGAGTTACTACAATGAGCAGTTCTTC
CASSPSGSYYNEQFF
>.|.|TRBV2|TRBJ1-1
TGTGCCAGCAGTGAAGTCAGGGTCCCTGAAGCTTTCTTT
CASSEVRVPEAFF
>.|TRBD1|TRBV12-3/TRBV12-4|TRBJ1-2
TGTGCCAGTGGACAGGGGGCCCTCTCTAACTATGGCTACACCTTC
CASGQGALSNYGYTF
>.|.|TRBV2|TRBJ2-7
TGTGCCAGCAGTGAAAGGCAGGGAGGCCACGAGCAGTACTTC
CASSERQGGHEQYF
>.|.|TRBV15|TRBJ2-5
TGTGCCACCAGCAGAGTTACTAGCCAAGAGACCCAGTACTTC
CATSRVTSQETQYF
>.|TRBD1|TRBV29-1|TRBJ1-3
TGCAGCGTTGTAGGCAGGGGGACAGGAGAAAACACCATATATTTT
CSVVGRGTGENTIYF